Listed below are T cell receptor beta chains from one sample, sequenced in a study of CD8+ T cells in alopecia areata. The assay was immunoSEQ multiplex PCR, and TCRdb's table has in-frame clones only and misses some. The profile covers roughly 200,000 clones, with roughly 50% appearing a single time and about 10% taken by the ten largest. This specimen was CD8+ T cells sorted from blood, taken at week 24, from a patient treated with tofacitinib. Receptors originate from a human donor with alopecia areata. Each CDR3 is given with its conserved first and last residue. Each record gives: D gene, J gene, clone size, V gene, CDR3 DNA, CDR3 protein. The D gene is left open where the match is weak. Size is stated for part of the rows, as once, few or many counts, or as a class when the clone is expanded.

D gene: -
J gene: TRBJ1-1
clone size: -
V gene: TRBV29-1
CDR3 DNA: TGCAGCGTCGGGGCCAACATGAACACTGAAGCTTTCTTT
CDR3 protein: CSVGANMNTEAFF

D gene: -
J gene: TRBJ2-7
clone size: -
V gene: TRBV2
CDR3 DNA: TGTGCCAGCAGTGAAATACCCAGTGGTCGGTACGAGCAGTACTTC
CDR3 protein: CASSEIPSGRYEQYF

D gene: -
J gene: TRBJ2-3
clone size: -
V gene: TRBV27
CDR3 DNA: TGTGCCAGCAGTTGGTTCGGCGGGGGCACAGATACGCAGTATTTT
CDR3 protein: CASSWFGGGTDTQYF

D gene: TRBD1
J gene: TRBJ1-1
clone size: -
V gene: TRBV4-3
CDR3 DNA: TGCGCCAGCAGCCAATACAGGACAGGATCGGGGAACACTGAAGCTTTCTTT
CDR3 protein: CASSQYRTGSGNTEAFF

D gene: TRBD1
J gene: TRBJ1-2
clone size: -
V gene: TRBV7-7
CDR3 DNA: TGTGCCAGCAGCTTGGGACCCAAGGACAGGGGGTGGTCTGGCTACACCTTC
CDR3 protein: CASSLGPKDRGWSGYTF

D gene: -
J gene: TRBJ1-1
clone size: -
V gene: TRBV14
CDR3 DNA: TGTGCCAGCAGAACCGGGACAACGTCTGAAGCTTTCTTT
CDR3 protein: CASRTGTTSEAFF

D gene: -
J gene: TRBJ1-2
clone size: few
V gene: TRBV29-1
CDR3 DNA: TGCAGCGTTTGGTGGATCGAGGATGGCTACACCTTC
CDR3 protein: CSVWWIEDGYTF

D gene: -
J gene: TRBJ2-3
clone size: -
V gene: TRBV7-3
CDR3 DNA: TGTGCCAGCAGCTTAATCCACACAGATACGCAGTATTTT
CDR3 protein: CASSLIHTDTQYF

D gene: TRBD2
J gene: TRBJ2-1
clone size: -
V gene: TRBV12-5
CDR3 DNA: TGTGCTAGTGGCCTAACAACTAGCGGGGGGTACAATGAGCAGTTCTTC
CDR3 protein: CASGLTTSGGYNEQFF

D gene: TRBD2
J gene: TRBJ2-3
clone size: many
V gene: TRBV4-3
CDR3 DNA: TGCGCCAGCAGCCAAGAAGGACTAGCCCACACAGATACGCAGTATTTT
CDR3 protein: CASSQEGLAHTDTQYF

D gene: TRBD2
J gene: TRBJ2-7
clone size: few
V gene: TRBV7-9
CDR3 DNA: TGTGCCAGCAGCTCCCCCAGGGGGACTAGCGGGGGGTCGTCCTACGAGCAGTACTTC
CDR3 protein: CASSSPRGTSGGSSYEQYF

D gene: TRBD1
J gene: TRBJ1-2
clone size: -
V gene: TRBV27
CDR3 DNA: TGTGCCAGCAGTTTAGATCCAGGGGGCGGCTATGGCTACACCTTC
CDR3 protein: CASSLDPGGGYGYTF

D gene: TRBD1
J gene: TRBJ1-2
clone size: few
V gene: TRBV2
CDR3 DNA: TGTGCCAGCAGTACGACAGGGCTAAACTATGGCTACACCTTC
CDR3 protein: CASSTTGLNYGYTF

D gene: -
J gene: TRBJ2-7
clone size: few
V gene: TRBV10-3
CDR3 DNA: TGTGCCACACAAAGGGGTGGACAGTACTACGAGCAGTACTTC
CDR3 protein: CATQRGGQYYEQYF

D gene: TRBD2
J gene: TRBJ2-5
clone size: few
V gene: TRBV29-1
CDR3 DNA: TGCAGCGTTAAGATAGCGGGACGAGAGACCCAGTACTTC
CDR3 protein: CSVKIAGRETQYF

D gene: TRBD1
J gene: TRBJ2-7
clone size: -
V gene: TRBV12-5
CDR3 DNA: TGTGCTAGTGGTAACAACAGGGGCACCCTCTCGGGCGAGCAGTACTTC
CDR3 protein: CASGNNRGTLSGEQYF

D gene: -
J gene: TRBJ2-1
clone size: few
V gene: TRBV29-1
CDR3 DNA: TGCAGCCTCCGCCTCAACAATGAGCAGTTCTTC
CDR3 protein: CSLRLNNEQFF

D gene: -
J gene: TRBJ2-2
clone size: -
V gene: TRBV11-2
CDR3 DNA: TGTGCCAGCAGGGACACCGGGGAGCTGTTTTTT
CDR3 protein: CASRDTGELFF

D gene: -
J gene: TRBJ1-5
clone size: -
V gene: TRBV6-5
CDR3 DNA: TGTGCCAGCAGTCGTCAGGGAGATCAGCCCCAGCATTTT
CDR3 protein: CASSRQGDQPQHF

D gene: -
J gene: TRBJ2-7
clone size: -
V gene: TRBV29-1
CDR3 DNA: TGCAGCGTCCCAGGGGTGGACTACGAGCAGTACTTC
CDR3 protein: CSVPGVDYEQYF

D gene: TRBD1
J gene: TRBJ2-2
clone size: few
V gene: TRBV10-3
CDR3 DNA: TGTGCCATCAGTGATCGGGACAGGGCGAACACCGGGGAGCTGTTTTTT
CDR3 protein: CAISDRDRANTGELFF

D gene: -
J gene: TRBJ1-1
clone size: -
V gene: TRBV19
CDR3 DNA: TGTGCCAGTAGTAAGCACGGGCAGAACACTGAAGCTTTCTTT
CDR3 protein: CASSKHGQNTEAFF

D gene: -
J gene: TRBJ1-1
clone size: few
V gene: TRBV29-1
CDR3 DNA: TGCAGCGTTGCCGCAGGGAACACTGAAGCTTTCTTT
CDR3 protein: CSVAAGNTEAFF

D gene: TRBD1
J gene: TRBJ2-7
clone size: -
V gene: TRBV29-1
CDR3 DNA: TGCAGCGTCGGGACAGGGTCGGGAGAGCAGTACTTC
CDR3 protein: CSVGTGSGEQYF

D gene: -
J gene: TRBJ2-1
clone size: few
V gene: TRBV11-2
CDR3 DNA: TGTGCCAGCAGCTTAGTAGGGGGAGGTTACGAGCAGTTCTTC
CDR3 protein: CASSLVGGGYEQFF

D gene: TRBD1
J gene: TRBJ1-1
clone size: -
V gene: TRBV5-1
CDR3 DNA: TGCGCCAGCAGCACGTGGACAGGGCAGAACACTGAAGCTTTCTTT
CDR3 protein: CASSTWTGQNTEAFF

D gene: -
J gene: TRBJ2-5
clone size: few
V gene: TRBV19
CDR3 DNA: TGTGCCAGTAAGAGGGTCCCCCACCAAGAGACCCAGTACTTC
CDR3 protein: CASKRVPHQETQYF

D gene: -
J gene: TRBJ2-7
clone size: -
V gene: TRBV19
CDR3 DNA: TGTGCCAGTAGTATAGATCTCGAGGGCTACGAGCAGTACTTC
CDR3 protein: CASSIDLEGYEQYF

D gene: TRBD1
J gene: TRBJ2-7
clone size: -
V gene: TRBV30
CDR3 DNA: TGTGCCTGGAGTAGCGGACAGGGGGACTACGAGCAGTACTTC
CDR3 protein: CAWSSGQGDYEQYF

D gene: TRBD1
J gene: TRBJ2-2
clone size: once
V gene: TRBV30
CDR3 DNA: TGTGCCTGGACGAGGACAGGGTCTGTGGAGCTGTTTTTT
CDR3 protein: CAWTRTGSVELFF

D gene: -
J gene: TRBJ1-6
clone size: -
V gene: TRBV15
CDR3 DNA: TGTGCCACCAGCAGAGACAGGGGTGGTTCACCCCTCCACTTT
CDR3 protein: CATSRDRGGSPLHF

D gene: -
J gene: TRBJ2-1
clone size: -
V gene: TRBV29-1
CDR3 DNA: TGCAGCGTTGATGAGCAGTTCTTC
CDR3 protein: CSVDEQFF

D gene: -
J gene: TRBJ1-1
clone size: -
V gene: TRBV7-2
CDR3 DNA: TGTGCCAGCAGCCCGAGAGGGTATATGAACACTGAAGCTTTCTTT
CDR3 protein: CASSPRGYMNTEAFF

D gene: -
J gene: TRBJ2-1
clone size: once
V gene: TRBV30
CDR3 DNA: TGTGCCTGGAGTGTTAAAAATGAGCAGTTCTTC
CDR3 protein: CAWSVKNEQFF

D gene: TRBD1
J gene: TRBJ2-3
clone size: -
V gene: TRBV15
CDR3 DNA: TGTGCCACCAGTCCGGACAGGTCCCCCCTTGGTACGCAGTATTTT
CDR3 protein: CATSPDRSPLGTQYF

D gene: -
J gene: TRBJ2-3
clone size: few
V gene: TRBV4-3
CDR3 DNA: TGCGCCAGCAGCCAAAGGGCCTCGACCACCGGAGATACGCAGTATTTT
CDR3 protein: CASSQRASTTGDTQYF

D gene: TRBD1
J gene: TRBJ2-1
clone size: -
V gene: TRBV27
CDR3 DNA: TGTGCCAGCAGTTCCCGGGACAGAAACAATGAGCAGTTCTTC
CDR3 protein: CASSSRDRNNEQFF

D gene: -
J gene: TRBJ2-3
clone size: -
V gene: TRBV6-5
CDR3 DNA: TGTGCCAGCAGTAGAGGAGGGGCAGATACGCAGTATTTT
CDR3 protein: CASSRGGADTQYF

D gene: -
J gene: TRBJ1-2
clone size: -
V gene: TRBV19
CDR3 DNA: TGTGCCAGTAGTATAAACCCAGGGGATGGCTACACCTTC
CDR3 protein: CASSINPGDGYTF

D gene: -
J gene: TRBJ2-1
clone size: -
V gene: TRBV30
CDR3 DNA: TGTGGGGCTGGACCCCCCTACAATGAGCAGTTCTTC
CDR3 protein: CGAGPPYNEQFF

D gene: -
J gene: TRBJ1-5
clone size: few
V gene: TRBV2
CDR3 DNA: TGTGCCAGCAGTCCTCAACAGGGAGAGCCCCAGCATTTT
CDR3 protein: CASSPQQGEPQHF

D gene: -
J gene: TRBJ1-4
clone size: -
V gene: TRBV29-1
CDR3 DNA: TGCAGCGTTTGGACAGAAAAACTGTTTTTT
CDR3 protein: CSVWTEKLFF

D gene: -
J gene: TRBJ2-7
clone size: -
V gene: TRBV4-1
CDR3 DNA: TGCGCCAGCAGCCATCCTGGGGCAGTCTACGAGCAGTACTTC
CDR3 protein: CASSHPGAVYEQYF

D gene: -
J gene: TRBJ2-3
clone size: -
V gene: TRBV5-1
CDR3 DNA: TGCGCCAGCAGCTTGAGCGGCACAGATACGCAGTATTTT
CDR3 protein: CASSLSGTDTQYF

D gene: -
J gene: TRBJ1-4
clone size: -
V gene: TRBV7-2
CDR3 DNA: TGTGCCAGCAGCGACCCTCCGGGGGTTGCAACTAATGAAAAACTGTTTTTT
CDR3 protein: CASSDPPGVATNEKLFF

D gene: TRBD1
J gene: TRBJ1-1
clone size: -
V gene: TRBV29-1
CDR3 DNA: TGCAGCGCTGTGACAGGGGAAGGGACTGAAGCTTTCTTT
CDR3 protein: CSAVTGEGTEAFF

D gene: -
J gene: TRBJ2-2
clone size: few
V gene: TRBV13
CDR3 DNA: TGTGCCAGCATCAACACAGGGTACGACACCGGGGAGCTGTTTTTT
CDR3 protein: CASINTGYDTGELFF

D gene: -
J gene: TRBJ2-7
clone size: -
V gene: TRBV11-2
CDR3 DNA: TGTGCCAGCATCGACAGTTCCTACGAGCAGTACTTC
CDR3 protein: CASIDSSYEQYF

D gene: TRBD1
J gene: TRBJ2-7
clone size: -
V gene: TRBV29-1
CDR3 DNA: TGCAGCGTTGGACAGGGTTGGATGGACTACGAGCAGTACTTC
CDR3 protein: CSVGQGWMDYEQYF

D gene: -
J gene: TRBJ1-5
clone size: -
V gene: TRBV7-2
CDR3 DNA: TGTGCCAGCAGCTTAGAAGTTAGGGGAAATCAGCCCCAGCATTTT
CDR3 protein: CASSLEVRGNQPQHF